What follows are 14 T cell receptor beta chains derived from one specimen sequenced in a study of Ad26.COV2.S vaccination and SARS-CoV-2 variants (dated by TCRdb to the early 2020s). Libraries were made using the immunoSEQ multiplex PCR assay. TCRdb re-hosts the immuneACCESS table, in-frame sequences only. Its copies lack some clones; in the studies checked, an unresolved V gene accounts for under half of them, and the cause for the rest is not known. The sample data list more than 300,000 clones, and about 86% of these were observed just once. The ten biggest clones cover less than 2% of the sample. Interpreted using the paper, the treatment or condition label stands for: some 19 received Ad26.COV2.S at low or high dose, single or two shots; roughly 5 received placebo; per-sample allocation not given. Repertoires of vaccine and placebo recipients were sequenced from samples taken on day 63 after the first injection.

The specimen comprised peripheral blood, sampled in a trial of Ad26.COV2.S vaccine versus placebo. The source is a person between 18 and 59 years old who received the Ad26.COV2.S COVID-19 vaccine or a placebo.

Written as DNA, the CDR3 is TGCAGTGCTATCCAGGGAAACGAGCAGTACTTC. Translated: CSAIQGNEQYF. The rearrangement uses TRBV20-1 and TRBJ2-7, with a tentative D call TRBD1 (5 bases). Trimming cost V 4 bases and J 5 bases, with 9 bases left between them. The CDR3 sequence is 11 residues long. The germline V gene encodes CDR1 DFQATT and CDR2 SNEGSKA (reference sequence).

J is TRBJ1-6 and V is TRBV9; 7 positions agree with TRBD1. The CDR3 has 13 amino acids. Looked up from germline, CDR1 is SGDLS and CDR2 is YYNGEE. Trimming cost V 4 bases and J 8 bases; bases outside gene matches: 3. In DNA, the CDR3 is TGTGCCAGCAGCCCTACAGGGGATTCACCCCTCCACTTT. Amino acids: CASSPTGDSPLHF. Filled out from reference TRBV9 and TRBJ1-6, the complete variable domain reads DSGVTQTPKHLITATGQRVTLRCSPRSGDLSVYWYQQSLDQGLQFLIQYYNGEERAKGNILERFSAQQFPDLHSELNLSSLELGDSALYFCASSPTGDSPLHFGNGTRLTVT.

In nucleotides, the CDR3 is TGTGCCAGTACCCAAAGCCCGACTAGCACAGATACGCAGTATTTT. Protein product: CASTQSPTSTDTQYF. The rearrangement joins TRBV19 to TRBJ2-3; D unclear. Per the germline V gene, CDR1 is LNHDA and CDR2 is SQIVND (reference sequence). V gave up 7 bases and J gave up 0 bases, with 14 bases separating them. This CDR3 is built from 15 residues.

The rearrangement joins TRBV3-1 (or the pseudogene TRBV3-2) to TRBJ2-3; D is perhaps TRBD1 (5 bases). In germline, CDR1 is LGHDT, CDR2 YNNKEL (reference sequence). The CDR3 runs 16 residues. Trimming shortened V by 11 bases and J by 2 bases, and 23 bases separated the two germline ends. Written as DNA, the CDR3 is TGTGCCCCTACCTTAGGGGCGCCCGCACTCACAGATACGCAGTATTTT. As protein: CAPTLGAPALTDTQYF.

The chain uses TRBV30 and TRBJ2-3, with TRBD2 matching 10 bases. The CDR3 consists of 14 residues. V gave up 3 bases and J gave up 5 bases; unmatched junction bases: 5. The V gene's germline CDR1 is GTSNPN and CDR2 SVGIG (reference sequence). The CDR3 here is CAWRPRTSGDTQYF. The CDR3 nucleotides are TGTGCCTGGAGACCCCGGACTAGCGGAGATACGCAGTATTTT.

The rearrangement uses TRBV19 and TRBJ2-7; 8 nucleotides line up with TRBD2. The CDR3 loop spans 15 amino acids. V shed 3 bases, J shed 5 bases, and the junction held 9 bases outside the gene matches. CDR1 is LNHDA and CDR2 is SQIVND in the germline V gene (reference sequence). The CDR3 here is CASSIQRGGLNEQYF. The CDR3 region has the DNA TGTGCCAGTAGTATCCAGCGCGGGGGGCTGAACGAGCAGTACTTC.

The chain is built from TRBV10-3 and TRBJ1-4; 9 bases line up with TRBD1. Germline CDR1 is ENHRY and CDR2 is SYGVKD. J was trimmed by 8 bases and V by 5 bases; bases with no gene match: 9. The CDR3 sequence is 15 residues long. CDR3 bases: TGTGCCATCAGTTCGGGACAGGGACGGCGAGAAAAACTGTTTTTT. Translated, it gives CAISSGQGRREKLFF.

The J gene is TRBJ1-2, the V gene TRBV18; 9 bases are shared with TRBD1. The ends lost 5 bases at V and 3 bases at J; junction bases unmatched: 7. The CDR3 is 15 residues long. Germline V gene lookup returns CDR1 KGHSH and CDR2 LQKENI. CDR3: CASSFTGGFDYGYTF. For the CDR3, the DNA is TGTGCCAGCTCATTCACAGGGGGCTTCGACTATGGCTACACCTTC.

This chain uses TRBV19 with TRBJ1-1; D is possibly TRBD1 (5 bases). Germline CDR1 and CDR2: LNHDA and SQIVND (reference sequence). This CDR3 spans 16 amino acids. Trimming shortened V by 0 bases and J by 5 bases, and 16 bases separated the two germline ends. The CDR3 spells CASSIDPEGVRTEAFF. CDR3 sequence (DNA): TGTGCCAGTAGTATAGATCCGGAAGGGGTTCGGACTGAAGCTTTCTTT.

The chain recombines TRBV27 with TRBJ2-1, with D possibly TRBD1 on 6 matching bases. CDR1 MNHEY and CDR2 SMNVEV come from the germline V gene (reference sequence). V lost 5 bases and J lost 5, with 16 bases in between. The CDR3 is 15 amino acids. CDR3 sequence: CASSATGTPNNEQFF. The CDR3 bases are TGTGCCAGCAGTGCTACCGGGACACCTAACAATGAGCAGTTCTTC.

This clone was seen a single time. V gene TRBV27 combines with J gene TRBJ2-7; 12 bases are shared with TRBD1. Trimming cost V 0 bases and J 3 bases; bases outside gene matches: 3. The CDR3 sequence is 16 residues long. Germline-derived CDR1 and CDR2 are MNHEY and SMNVEV (reference sequence). The CDR3 is CASSLSGTGGFYEQYF. The CDR3, as DNA: TGTGCCAGCAGTTTATCCGGGACAGGGGGCTTCTACGAGCAGTACTTC.

The V and J genes are TRBV20-1 and TRBJ2-5; no reliable D call. CDR1 and CDR2 from the germline V gene are DFQATT and SNEGSKA (reference sequence). The CDR3 covers 14 residues. V gave up 3 bases and J gave up 1 base, with 12 bases separating them. CDR3 sequence (DNA): TGCAGTGCTAGTGACGTTGTGCTCCAAGAGACCCAGTACTTC. The encoded protein is CSASDVVLQETQYF.

The chain uses TRBV9 and TRBJ1-3, with D perhaps matching TRBD1 (6 bases). Germline CDR1 is SGDLS and CDR2 is YYNGEE. CDR3 length equals 15 residues. Between the trimmed V and J ends, which lost 3 bases and 2 bases, there was a span of 12 bases. For the CDR3, the DNA is TGTGCCAGCAGCGCGAGACAGGATCCTGGAAACACCATATATTTT. Protein sequence: CASSARQDPGNTIYF.

The V gene is TRBV12-5, the J gene TRBJ2-1; maybe TRBD2 (7 bases). Trimming removed 3 bases from V and 0 bases from J, with 12 bases in between. Looked up from germline, CDR1 is LGHNT and CDR2 is FRNRAP. This CDR3 contains 16 residues. CDR3 nucleotide sequence: TGTGCTAGTGGTTTAGGGGGGGGCAGCTCCTACAATGAGCAGTTCTTC. Amino acids: CASGLGGGSSYNEQFF.